The 23 T cell receptor beta chains listed next were all sequenced from one sample in a study of PD-L1 blockade in urothelial cancer. Data came from immunoSEQ multiplex PCR; TCRdb stores just in-frame clones and leaves some out. The table records some 100,000 clones, roughly nine tenths of them present only once. The sequences come from PBMCs, collected around atezolizumab (anti-PD-L1) treatment. The source of these receptors is a woman older than 75 with urothelial cancer.

The chain joins TRBV6-5 to TRBJ2-1, with 9 nucleotides matching TRBD2. Germline values: CDR1 MNHEY, CDR2 SVGAGI. There are 15 residues in the CDR3. Trimming removed 5 bases from V and 4 bases from J; junction bases left unmatched: 6. The DNA of the CDR3 is TGTGCCAGCAGTCCGGCGGGAGGGCGATACAATGAGCAGTTCTTC. This codes for CASSPAGGRYNEQFF.

This clone was counted only a few times. The J gene is TRBJ2-3, the V gene TRBV5-1; 10 bases align to TRBD1. In germline, CDR1 is SGHRS, CDR2 YFSETQ. V was clipped by 5 bases and J by 4 bases; unmatched bases: 7. The CDR3 consists of 15 residues. In DNA, the CDR3 is TGCGCCAGCAGAAAGGGGACAGGGGCAGCAGATACGCAGTATTTT. This translates into CASRKGTGAADTQYF.

The chain combines TRBV2 with TRBJ1-5, with D hard to call. V was trimmed by 6 bases and J by 4 bases, leaving 13 bases between them. The CDR3 is 14 residues long. Per the germline V gene, CDR1 is SNHLY and CDR2 is FYNNEI. CDR3: CASSQEALNQPQHF. DNA for the CDR3: TGTGCCAGCAGCCAAGAGGCTCTAAATCAGCCCCAGCATTTT.

The rearrangement uses TRBV30 and TRBJ2-7; a possible D gene is TRBD2 (6 bases). The CDR3 is made up of 11 amino acids. Trimming stripped 4 bases from V and 3 bases from J, with 7 bases between. Per germline, CDR1 GTSNPN and CDR2 SVGIG (reference sequence). The CDR3 bases are TGTGCCTGGATGGGGGGCTACGAGCAGTACTTC. Its protein product is CAWMGGYEQYF.

This chain links TRBV5-6 with TRBJ1-5; D not certain. V gave up 0 bases and J gave up 7 bases, with 11 bases separating them. Germline CDR1 and CDR2: SGHDT and YYEEEE. This CDR3 is 14 amino acids long. The CDR3 loop reads CASSLGPAGQPQHF. The CDR3 coding sequence is TGTGCCAGCAGCTTGGGGCCGGCCGGGCAGCCCCAGCATTTT.

The V and J genes are TRBV18 and TRBJ2-1; 14 bases match TRBD2. The germline V gene has CDR1 KGHSH and CDR2 LQKENI. With V trimmed by 2 bases and J by 8 bases, 2 bases remained unmatched. The CDR3 covers 15 residues. The CDR3 region has the DNA TGTGCCAGCTCACCAGGACTAGCGGGAGGAGATGAGCAGTTCTTC. It encodes CASSPGLAGGDEQFF.

V is TRBV6-1 and J is TRBJ1-2; 8 nucleotides match TRBD1. Germline V gene data show CDR1 as MNHNS and CDR2 as SASEGT. V was clipped by 7 bases and J by 1 base; unmatched bases: 8. The CDR3 has 15 residues. This CDR3 is CASTPQGEGNYGYTF. In nucleotides, the CDR3 is TGTGCCAGCACCCCACAGGGGGAGGGTAACTATGGCTACACCTTC.

This clone was seen only once. The chain has TRBV11-3 and TRBJ2-2; TRBD2 matches 12 bases. The V gene end was trimmed by 5 bases and the J gene end by 6 bases; junction bases not matched to a gene: 7. Germline loops: CDR1 SGHNT, CDR2 YENEEA. This CDR3 comprises 16 residues. DNA for the CDR3: TGTGCCAGCAGCCTCAGACTAGCGGGAGAGGCCGGGGAGCTGTTTTTT. As protein: CASSLRLAGEAGELFF.

The V gene is TRBV27, the J gene TRBJ1-2; tentatively, D is TRBD1 (5 bases). The ends were cut back, 10 bases at V and 2 bases at J, with 17 bases in the middle. CDR1 and CDR2 from the germline V gene are MNHEY and SMNVEV (reference sequence). This CDR3 region has 14 residues. CDR3 in amino acids: CATRDLKGNYGYTF. In nucleotides, the CDR3 is TGTGCCACCAGGGACCTTAAGGGGAACTATGGCTACACCTTC.

This chain links TRBV6-7 with TRBJ1-2, with 10 bases that match TRBD1. TRBV6-7 is flagged as an ORF with uncertain function. This CDR3 comprises 14 residues. V shed 0 bases and J 8 bases; nucleotides not matched to a gene: 3. The CDR3 region is CASSYSGTGEGYTF. The DNA for the CDR3 is TGTGCCAGCAGTTACTCCGGGACAGGGGAGGGCTACACCTTC.

The rearrangement joins TRBV27 to TRBJ2-7; TRBD2 matches 10 bases. The CDR3 length is 15 residues. Per germline, CDR1 MNHEY and CDR2 SMNVEV (reference sequence). Germline trimming cut 5 bases from V and 7 bases from J; bases unmatched to any gene: 11. This chain's CDR3 is CASSLLAGGLEEQYF. CDR3 bases: TGTGCCAGCAGTCTATTAGCGGGAGGACTGGAGGAGCAGTACTTC.

The chain carries TRBV28 and TRBJ1-4; D unclear. V was pared by 2 bases and J by 5 bases, with 12 bases between. This CDR3 comprises 15 residues. From germline, CDR1 is MDHEN and CDR2 SYDVKM. The CDR3 here is CASSLASGTNEKLFF. The CDR3 DNA reads TGTGCCAGCAGTTTAGCCTCAGGAACAAATGAAAAACTGTTTTTT.

J is TRBJ1-3 and V is TRBV7-8; D is undetermined. This CDR3 is built from 16 residues. V was pared by 1 base and J by 2 bases, with 12 bases between. Germline V gene sequence: CDR1 SGHVS, CDR2 FQNEAQ. The CDR3 nucleotides are TGTGCCAGCAGCTTAGGTTTGATGGGAGCTGGAAACACCATATATTTT. Residues: CASSLGLMGAGNTIYF.

The rearrangement links TRBV5-8 to TRBJ2-6; tentatively, D is TRBD1 (6 bases). Germline V gives CDR1 SGHTS, CDR2 YDEGEE. The CDR3 runs 18 residues. Deletions cut 5 bases from V and 6 bases from J, with 24 bases between. The CDR3 loop is CASRYRDRPVGLANVLTF. DNA of the CDR3: TGTGCCAGCAGATATAGAGACAGGCCCGTGGGTTTGGCCAACGTCCTGACTTTC.

This clone was seen a few times. The chain combines TRBV7-3 with TRBJ1-1; D ambiguous. V was trimmed by 2 bases and J by 6 bases, leaving 10 bases between them. The CDR3 is made up of 13 amino acids. The germline V gene has CDR1 SGHTA and CDR2 FQGTGA. DNA of the CDR3: TGTGCCAGCAGCTTAGGTTCTACTGCTGAAGCTTTCTTT. Translation: CASSLGSTAEAFF.

The CDR3 sequence is CASSLTGLITSWDGYTF. In DNA, the CDR3 is TGTGCCAGCAGTTTGACAGGGTTGATTACCTCTTGGGATGGCTACACCTTC. This chain joins TRBV28 and TRBJ1-2; TRBD1 matches at 7 bases. With 3 bases clipped from V and 6 bases from J, the junction kept 16 bases outside the gene matches. The V gene's germline CDR1 is MDHEN and CDR2 SYDVKM. This CDR3 spans 17 amino acids.

J is TRBJ2-1 and V is TRBV27; tentative D call: TRBD1 (7 bases). Trimming took off 5 bases at V and 5 bases at J, with 22 bases between the two ends. Germline loops: CDR1 MNHEY, CDR2 SMNVEV (reference sequence). The CDR3 has 17 amino acids. The CDR3 is CASSTLRTGRGDNEQFF. CDR3 coding DNA: TGTGCCAGCAGTACCCTACGGACAGGCCGCGGGGACAATGAGCAGTTCTTC.

The chain couples TRBV5-6 to TRBJ1-2; no clear D gene. V gave up 4 bases and J gave up 3 bases, with 7 bases separating them. Germline lookup yields CDR1 SGHDT and CDR2 YYEEEE. This CDR3 is built from 12 residues. The CDR3 DNA reads as TGTGCCAGCAGCGGGCAGCACTATGGCTACACCTTC. Its translation is CASSGQHYGYTF.

V gene TRBV28 combines with J gene TRBJ2-5, with 7 positions matching TRBD2. The V and J ends lost 6 bases and 2 bases, in that order; junction bases with no gene match: 3. The CDR3 runs to 13 residues. Germline lookup yields CDR1 MDHEN and CDR2 SYDVKM. The CDR3 loop reads CASRGGVQETQYF. The DNA for the CDR3 is TGTGCCAGCAGGGGGGGGGTGCAAGAGACCCAGTACTTC.

The chain couples TRBV19 to TRBJ2-1; 14 bases are shared with TRBD2. The germline V gene encodes CDR1 LNHDA and CDR2 SQIVND (reference sequence). Germline trimming cut 0 bases from V and 6 bases from J; bases unmatched to any gene: 4. CDR3 length equals 17 residues. The CDR3 region is CASSIDPGLAGANEQFF. The CDR3 nucleotides are TGTGCCAGTAGTATAGATCCGGGACTAGCGGGAGCCAATGAGCAGTTCTTC.

The CDR3 loop reads CATSTGYHQPQHF. CDR3 in DNA: TGTGCCACCTCGACAGGGTATCATCAGCCCCAGCATTTT. The chain joins TRBV27 to TRBJ1-5; 7 bases match TRBD1. V gave up 10 bases and J gave up 5 bases; unmatched junction bases: 8. The CDR3 runs to 13 residues. Germline V lookup: CDR1 MNHEY, CDR2 SMNVEV (reference sequence).

The chain carries TRBV12-5 and TRBJ1-5; D remains ambiguous. V was clipped by 1 base and J by 0 bases, with 10 bases between them. The CDR3 loop spans 16 amino acids. Germline V lookup: CDR1 LGHNT, CDR2 FRNRAP. The CDR3: CASGLEHSYSNQPQHF. DNA for the CDR3: TGTGCTAGTGGTTTGGAGCACTCCTATAGCAATCAGCCCCAGCATTTT.

The chain joins TRBV27 to TRBJ2-3, with 12 positions matching TRBD2. From germline, CDR1 is MNHEY and CDR2 SMNVEV (reference sequence). CDR3 size: 16 residues. The V segment lost 3 bases and the J segment 3 bases; nucleotides outside the gene matches: 4. As DNA, the CDR3 is TGTGCCAGCAGTTTGGCTAGCGGGAGGGTGACAGATACGCAGTATTTT. Protein: CASSLASGRVTDTQYF.